This T cell receptor (beta chain) appears in the sequencing data of a study of CD8 T cells in Susac syndrome. The germline V and J ends were trimmed by 7 bases and 1 base, with 7 bases remaining between them. The CDR3 sequence is 13 residues long. CDR1 KGHDR and CDR2 SFDVKD come from the germline V gene. The T cells that were sequenced for TCR beta were CD8+ and CD4+ cells from blood. After extraction with the RNeasy kit, about 0.45 to 1 ug of the RNA was reverse transcribed using random hexamers. Amplification of TCR beta CDR3 spanned 54 Vbeta and 13 Jbeta via immunoSEQ multiplex PCR. MiXCR, applied by TCRdb to the immunoSEQ multiplex PCR reads, yields one record per CDR3 protein. Of some 200,000 distinct CDR3 sequences listed, about 95% were seen once; the top ten hold less than 0.12%.

The TCR sequence derives from a human donor in good health. This rearrangement joins TRBV24-1 to TRBJ2-1, with D perhaps matching TRBD1 or TRBD2 (5 bases each). Source material: CD4+ T cells from PBMCs. CDR3 loop: CATRGVSYNEQFF. The CDR3 region has the DNA TGTGCCACCAGGGGGGTGTCCTACAATGAGCAGTTCTTC.